The 7 T cell receptor beta chains given below trace back to one sample, sequenced in a study of molecular identifiers for immune sequencing clone quantification (dated by TCRdb to 2016 to 2019). Receptor amplification or capture employed PCR. Sequencing took place on an Illumina HiSeq 4000. In TCRdb, the public reads were trimmed at Q25 with fastp and aligned with MiXCR, with productive beta chains retained. A single entry per CDR3 protein holds the most common genes and DNA from its merged rows. The sample profile shows 550,000 to 750,000 distinct CDR3 sequences; 15% to 20% of them were found once. Roughly 0.83% of the sample goes to the ten largest clones. The specimen was naive CD8+ T cells from blood, with Jurkat cell RNA spiked in. What this sample's cell subset or site label stands for: FACS-sorted CD8+CD4-CCR7+CD45RA+ naive T cells. Receptors originate from a human donor in good health. Some libraries in this study had Jurkat cell RNA spiked in.

For the CDR3, the DNA is TGTGCCAGTAAGGGGACAGCGAACACCGGGGAGCTGTTTTTT. Protein sequence: CASKGTANTGELFF. The chain is built from TRBV19 and TRBJ2-2, with 7 bases aligning to TRBD1. The CDR3 is 14 residues long. J was trimmed by 0 bases and V by 7 bases; bases with no gene match: 2. CDR1 and CDR2 from the germline V gene are LNHDA and SQIVND (reference sequence).

This clonotype came up many times. The genes are TRBV5-4 and TRBJ2-7, with TRBD2 matching over 10 bases. The CDR3 has 14 amino acids. Germline trimming cut 1 base from V and 3 bases from J; bases unmatched to any gene: 1. Germline assignment: CDR1 SGHNT and CDR2 YYREEE (reference sequence). CDR3: CASSLTSGDYEQYF. The CDR3 DNA reads as TGTGCCAGCAGCTTGACTAGCGGGGACTACGAGCAGTACTTC.

The V call is TRBV19, the J call TRBJ1-1; D gene unclear. The CDR3 is made up of 14 amino acids. Trimming removed 3 bases from V and 0 bases from J, with 8 bases in between. The germline V gene encodes CDR1 LNHDA and CDR2 SQIVND (reference sequence). The CDR3 spells CASSMSWVNTEAFF. CDR3 DNA sequence: TGTGCCAGTAGTATGAGTTGGGTGAACACTGAAGCTTTCTTT.

V is TRBV19 and J is TRBJ2-3; D not resolved. The CDR3 is 13 amino acids. V was shortened by 2 bases and J by 5 bases, with 8 bases between the two germline ends. Germline CDR1 is LNHDA and CDR2 is SQIVND (reference sequence). CDR3 loop: CASSIMLQDTQYF. The CDR3 DNA follows: TGTGCCAGTAGTATAATGTTACAAGATACGCAGTATTTT.

The CDR3 coding sequence is TGTGCCAGCAGTGATCGGTCTAGCGGGGGGGTTATAAGAGAGCAGTTCTTC. Its translation: CASSDRSSGGVIREQFF. The chain is built from TRBV6-1 and TRBJ2-1, with TRBD2 identical over 12 bases. The trim removed 3 bases at V and 10 bases at J, leaving 13 bases unmatched. Germline values: CDR1 MNHNS, CDR2 SASEGT. This CDR3 spans 17 amino acids.

As concerns this clonotype: With a much larger clone just one base away, this may be a read error. This rearrangement joins TRBV20-1 to TRBJ1-1, with a weak D call TRBD1 (5 bases). This CDR3 spans 19 amino acids. Germline assignment: CDR1 DFQATT and CDR2 SNEGSKA (reference sequence). In nucleotides, the CDR3 is TGCGGTGCCCCCAAAGGCCTAGACTTGGCAGGGTTTATGAACACTGAAGCTTTCTTT. This sequence encodes CGAPKGLDLAGFMNTEAFF.

Concerning this clonotype itself: A much larger clone lies a single base off, so this may be a read error. CDR3 loop: CASSTLTRDPTYEQFF. The CDR3 coding sequence is TGCGCCAGCAGCACCTTAACAAGGGACCCCACCTACGAGCAGTTCTTC. This chain connects TRBV5-1 to TRBJ2-7, with D possibly called TRBD1 or TRBD2 (5 bases each). The J call may be faulty, since TRBJ2-1 better matches the DNA end. The CDR3 totals 16 residues. Germline lookup yields CDR1 SGHRS and CDR2 YFSETQ.